This TCR beta chain was captured by sequencing in a study of human T cells and chemical hapten exposure. Regarding time point: healthy volunteer bleed at 2 weeks. The study extracted total RNA from unfractionated whole blood. The CDR3 runs 16 residues. In germline, CDR1 is MDHEN, CDR2 SYDVKM. V lost 5 bases, J lost 0 bases, and 16 bases lay in between. Library preparation tagged each individual cDNA molecule with a unique molecular identifier. Using its own MiXCR run on the RACE reads, TCRdb lists one record per CDR3 protein. Found here are 45,000 or so distinct CDR3 sequences, less than 4.5% of them singletons; the top ten hold less than 6%.

This receptor was obtained from a human donor in good health. Some clones in this sample may be carry-over from other donors' samples. The specimen was whole blood. This chain links TRBV28 with TRBJ1-1; weak D call: TRBD1 (5 bases). The CDR3 sequence is CASSTPDSFMNTEAFF. CDR3 DNA: TGTGCCAGCAGTACCCCCGACAGCTTTATGAACACTGAAGCTTTCTTT.